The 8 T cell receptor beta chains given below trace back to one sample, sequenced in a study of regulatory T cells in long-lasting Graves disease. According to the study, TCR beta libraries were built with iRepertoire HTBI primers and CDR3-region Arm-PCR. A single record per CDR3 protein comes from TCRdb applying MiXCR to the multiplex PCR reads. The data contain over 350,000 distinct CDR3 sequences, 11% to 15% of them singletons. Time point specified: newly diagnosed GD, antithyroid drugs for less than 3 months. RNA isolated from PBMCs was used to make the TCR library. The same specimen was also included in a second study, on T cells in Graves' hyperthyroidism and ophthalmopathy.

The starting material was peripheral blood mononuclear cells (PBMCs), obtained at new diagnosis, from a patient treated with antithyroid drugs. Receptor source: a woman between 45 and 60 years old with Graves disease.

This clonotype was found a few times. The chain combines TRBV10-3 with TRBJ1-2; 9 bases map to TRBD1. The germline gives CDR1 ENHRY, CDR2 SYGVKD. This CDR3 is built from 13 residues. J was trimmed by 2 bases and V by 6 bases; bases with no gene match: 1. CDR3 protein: CAIRGTGNYGYTF. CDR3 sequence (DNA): TGTGCCATCAGGGGGACAGGGAACTATGGCTACACCTTC.

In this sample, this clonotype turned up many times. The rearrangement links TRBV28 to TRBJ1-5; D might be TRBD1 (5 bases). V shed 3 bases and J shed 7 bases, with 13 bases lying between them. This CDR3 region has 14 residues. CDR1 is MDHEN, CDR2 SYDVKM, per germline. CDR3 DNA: TGTGCCAGCAGTTTCAGATCAGGGTTCCAGCCCCAGCATTTT. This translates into CASSFRSGFQPQHF.

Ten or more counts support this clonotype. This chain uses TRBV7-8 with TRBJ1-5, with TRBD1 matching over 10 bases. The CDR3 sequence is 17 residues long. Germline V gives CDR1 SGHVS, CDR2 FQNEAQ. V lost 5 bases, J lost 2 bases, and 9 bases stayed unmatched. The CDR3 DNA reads TGTGCCAGCAGCCCCAGACAGGGGGCCATCGGCAATCAGCCCCAGCATTTT. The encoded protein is CASSPRQGAIGNQPQHF.

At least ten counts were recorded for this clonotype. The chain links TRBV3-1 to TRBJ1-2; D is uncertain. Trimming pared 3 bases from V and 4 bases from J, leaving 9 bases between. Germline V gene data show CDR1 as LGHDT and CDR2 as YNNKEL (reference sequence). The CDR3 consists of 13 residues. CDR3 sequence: CASSQVRSYGYTF. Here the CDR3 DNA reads TGTGCCAGCAGCCAGGTGCGGTCCTATGGCTACACCTTC.

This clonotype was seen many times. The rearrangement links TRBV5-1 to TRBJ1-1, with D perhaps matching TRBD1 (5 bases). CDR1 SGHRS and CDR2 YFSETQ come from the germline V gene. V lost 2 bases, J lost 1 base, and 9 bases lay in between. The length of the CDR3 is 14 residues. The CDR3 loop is CASSFQTGNTEAFF. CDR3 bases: TGCGCCAGCAGCTTCCAAACAGGGAACACTGAAGCTTTCTTT.

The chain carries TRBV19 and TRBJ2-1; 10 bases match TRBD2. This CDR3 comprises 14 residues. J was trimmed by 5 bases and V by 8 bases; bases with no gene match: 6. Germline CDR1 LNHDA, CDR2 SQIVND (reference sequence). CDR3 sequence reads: CASLKREGHNEQFF. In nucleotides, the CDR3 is TGTGCCAGTCTTAAGCGGGAGGGACACAATGAGCAGTTCTTC.

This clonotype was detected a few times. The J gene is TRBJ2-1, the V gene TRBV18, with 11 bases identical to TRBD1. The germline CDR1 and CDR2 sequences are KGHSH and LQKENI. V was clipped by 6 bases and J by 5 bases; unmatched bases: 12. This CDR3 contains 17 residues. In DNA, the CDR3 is TGTGCCAGCTCGCTGCTTGGACAGGGGGCTTTGAACAATGAGCAGTTCTTC. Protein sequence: CASSLLGQGALNNEQFF.

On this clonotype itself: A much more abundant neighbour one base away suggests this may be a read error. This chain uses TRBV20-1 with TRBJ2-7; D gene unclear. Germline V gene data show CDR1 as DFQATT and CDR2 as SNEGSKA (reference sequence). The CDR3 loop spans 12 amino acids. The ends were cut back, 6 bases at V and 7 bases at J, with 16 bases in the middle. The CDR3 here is CSAKRRADEQYF. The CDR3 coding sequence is TGCAGTGCAAAGAGAAGGGCGGATGAGCAGTACTTC.